These 14 T cell receptor beta chains share one sample of origin, sequenced in a study of blood T cell repertoires in COVID-19. The table came from immunoSEQ multiplex PCR; TCRdb's copy has only in-frame clones and leaves some out. The sample includes about 250,000 clones, approximately 85% seen only once; the top ten take 9.1%. The sequenced sample was PBMCs or T cells enriched from blood (not recorded which). Receptors originate from a woman in her fifties or sixties with acute COVID-19.

The V gene is TRBV4-3, the J gene TRBJ1-2, with TRBD1 matching over 7 bases. The V gene end was trimmed by 0 bases and the J gene end by 1 base; junction bases not matched to a gene: 5. Per germline, CDR1 LGHNA and CDR2 YSLEER. The CDR3 spans 16 residues. DNA of the CDR3: TGCGCCAGCAGCCAAGAGGGAACAGGGGATAACTATGGCTACACCTTC. Translating it yields CASSQEGTGDNYGYTF.

This sequence joins TRBV9 and TRBJ2-2; TRBD2 matches at 12 bases. CDR3 length: 18 residues. V gave up 0 bases and J gave up 0 bases; unmatched junction bases: 3. Germline-derived CDR1 and CDR2 are SGDLS and YYNGEE. In DNA, the CDR3 is TGTGCCAGCAGCGTAGAGACTAGCGGGGGTCCGAACACCGGGGAGCTGTTTTTT. This encodes CASSVETSGGPNTGELFF.

The rearrangement links TRBV11-2 to TRBJ2-7; D perhaps matches TRBD1 (6 bases). Trimming cost V 6 bases and J 6 bases, with 15 bases left between them. Germline V gene sequence: CDR1 SGHAT, CDR2 FQNNGV. This CDR3 is built from 13 residues. CDR3 sequence reads: CASRGALPGEQYF. In nucleotides, the CDR3 is TGTGCCAGCAGGGGGGCCCTCCCCGGCGAGCAGTACTTC.

This chain uses TRBV3-1 (or the pseudogene TRBV3-2) with TRBJ1-2, with D unresolved. V lost 4 bases, J lost 4 bases, and 16 bases lay in between. Looked up from germline, CDR1 is LGHDT and CDR2 is YNNKEL (reference sequence). The CDR3 is 15 residues long. The CDR3 sequence: CASSPRTSVSYGYTF. CDR3 sequence (DNA): TGTGCCAGCAGCCCCCGAACCTCCGTGAGCTATGGCTACACCTTC.

The chain's CDR3 is CASDRQIPYSGYTF. DNA for the CDR3: TGTGCCAGCGATCGACAAATACCCTACTCTGGCTACACCTTC. This rearrangement joins TRBV27 to TRBJ1-2; D not certain. Trimming removed 8 bases from V and 7 bases from J, with 20 bases in between. CDR1 MNHEY and CDR2 SMNVEV come from the germline V gene (reference sequence). The CDR3 has 14 residues.

This chain connects TRBV12-3 or TRBV12-4 to TRBJ2-7; D possibly corresponds to TRBD1 (6 bases). This CDR3 spans 13 amino acids. With 6 bases removed from V and 6 bases from J, the gap between germline ends came to 15 bases. The CDR3 nucleotides read TGTGCCAGCAGATTAAACAGGGTTAGCGAGCAGTACTTC. This codes for CASRLNRVSEQYF.

The chain is built from TRBV7-3 and TRBJ1-1; possibly TRBD1 for D (6 bases). Trimming left V 5 bases short and J 11 bases short, with 15 bases between. The CDR3 has 12 amino acids. Germline V gives CDR1 SGHTA, CDR2 FQGTGA. The CDR3 loop is CASSPGGGRAFF. Written as DNA, the CDR3 is TGTGCCAGCAGCCCGGGCGGGGGCAGGGCTTTCTTT.

V gene TRBV12-5 combines with J gene TRBJ2-7; 11 positions agree with TRBD1. The junction had 5 bases not matched to a gene; V was cut back by 5 bases and J by 5 bases. The CDR3 runs 14 residues. CDR1 LGHNT and CDR2 FRNRAP come from the germline V gene. CDR3 sequence (DNA): TGTGCTAGTGGTCCAGGACAGGGGGCCCACGAGCAGTACTTC. Protein sequence: CASGPGQGAHEQYF.

The chain links TRBV7-8 to TRBJ2-7, with no clear D. The germline V gene encodes CDR1 SGHVS and CDR2 FQNEAQ. V was shortened by 5 bases and J by 1 base, with 12 bases between the two germline ends. The CDR3 is 14 amino acids. The CDR3 spells CASSGRVLSYEQYF. The DNA for the CDR3 is TGTGCCAGCAGCGGCCGGGTCTTGTCCTACGAGCAGTACTTC.

This chain joins TRBV5-4 and TRBJ2-7, with D tentatively TRBD1 (5 bases). Between the trimmed V and J ends, which lost 1 base and 4 bases, there was a span of 15 bases. This CDR3 has 15 residues. The germline V gene encodes CDR1 SGHNT and CDR2 YYREEE (reference sequence). Here the CDR3 DNA reads TGTGCCAGCAGCTTGCTAACAGGAGCGTCGTACGAGCAGTACTTC. This codes for CASSLLTGASYEQYF.

This chain connects TRBV6-2 or TRBV6-3 to TRBJ1-1; no firm D call. Trimming shortened V by 5 bases and J by 0 bases, and 7 bases separated the two germline ends. CDR1 is MNHEY and CDR2 is SVGEGT in the germline V gene. The CDR3 is made up of 13 amino acids. CDR3 bases: TGTGCCAGCAGTCAACAGATGAACACTGAAGCTTTCTTT. Protein sequence: CASSQQMNTEAFF.

This clone was counted once. V and J are TRBV30 and TRBJ1-5; D is uncertain. V was cut by 2 bases and J by 3 bases, with 11 bases left in between. The length of the CDR3 is 14 residues. CDR1 and CDR2 from the germline V gene are GTSNPN and SVGIG (reference sequence). CDR3 sequence (DNA): TGTGCCTGGAGTTTTAACAGAAACAATCAGCCCCAGCATTTT. It specifies CAWSFNRNNQPQHF.

Only a few counts were recorded for this clone. The rearrangement links TRBV27 to TRBJ1-6, with unresolved D. The V and J ends lost 4 bases and 0 bases respectively, with 10 bases between them. CDR1 is MNHEY, CDR2 SMNVEV, per germline (reference sequence). This CDR3 spans 16 amino acids. The CDR3 DNA is TGTGCCAGCAGTTCCGTGGTGAGCTCCTATAATTCACCCCTCCACTTT. Amino acid sequence: CASSSVVSSYNSPLHF.

Here the CDR3 reads CASSRQRSSSYEQYF. The CDR3 nucleotides are TGCGCCAGCAGTCGTCAACGCTCGAGCTCCTACGAGCAGTACTTC. The chain combines TRBV5-1 with TRBJ2-7; the D is unclear. The CDR3 has 15 amino acids. Germline V gene sequence: CDR1 SGHRS, CDR2 YFSETQ. V lost 5 bases, J lost 0 bases, and 15 bases lay in between.